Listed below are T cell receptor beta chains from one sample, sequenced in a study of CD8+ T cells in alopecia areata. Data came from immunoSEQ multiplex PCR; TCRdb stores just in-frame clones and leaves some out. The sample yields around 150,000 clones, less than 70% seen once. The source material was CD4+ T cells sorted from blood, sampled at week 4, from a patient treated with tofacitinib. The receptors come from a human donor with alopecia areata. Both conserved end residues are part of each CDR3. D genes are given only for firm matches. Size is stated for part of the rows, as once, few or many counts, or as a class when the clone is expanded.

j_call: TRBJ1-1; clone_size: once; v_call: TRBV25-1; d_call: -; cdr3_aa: CASSESILNTEAFF; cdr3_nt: TGTGCCAGCAGTGAATCGATTTTGAACACTGAAGCTTTCTTT
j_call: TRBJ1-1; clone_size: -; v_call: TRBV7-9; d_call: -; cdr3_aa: CASSYLNTEAFF; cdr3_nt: TGTGCCAGCAGCTACCTAAACACTGAAGCTTTCTTT
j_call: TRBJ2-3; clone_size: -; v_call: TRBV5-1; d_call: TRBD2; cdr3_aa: CASTVRGDTDTQYF; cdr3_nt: TGCGCCAGCACGGTTCGGGGGGACACAGATACGCAGTATTTT
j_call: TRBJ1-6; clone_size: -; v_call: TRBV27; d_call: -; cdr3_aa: CASSARAAGNSPLHF; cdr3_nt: TGTGCCAGCAGTGCGCGGGCGGCAGGAAATTCACCCCTCCACTTT
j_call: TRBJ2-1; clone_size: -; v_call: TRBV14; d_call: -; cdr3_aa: CASSQDYNEQFF; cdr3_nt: TGTGCCAGCAGCCAAGATTACAATGAGCAGTTCTTC
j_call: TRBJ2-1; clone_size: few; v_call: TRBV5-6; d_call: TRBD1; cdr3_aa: CASSLVGTGDNEQFF; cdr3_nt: TGTGCCAGCAGCCTCGTCGGGACAGGGGACAATGAGCAGTTCTTC
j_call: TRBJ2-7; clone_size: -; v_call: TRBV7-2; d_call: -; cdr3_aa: CASSSRGPASHEQYF; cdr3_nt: TGTGCCAGCAGCTCTCGGGGGCCGGCTTCCCACGAGCAGTACTTC
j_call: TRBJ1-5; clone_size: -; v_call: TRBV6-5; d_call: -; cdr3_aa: CASRQGRGQPQHF; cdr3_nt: TGTGCCAGCAGACAGGGCCGGGGTCAGCCCCAGCATTTT
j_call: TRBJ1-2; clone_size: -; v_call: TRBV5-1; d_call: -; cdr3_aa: CASSLSSPGGDYGYTF; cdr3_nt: TGCGCCAGCAGCTTGTCTTCCCCTGGCGGGGACTATGGCTACACCTTC
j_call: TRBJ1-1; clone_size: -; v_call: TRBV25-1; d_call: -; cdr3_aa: CASSRGNVATEAFF; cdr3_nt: TGTGCCAGCAGCCGGGGCAACGTAGCCACTGAAGCTTTCTTT
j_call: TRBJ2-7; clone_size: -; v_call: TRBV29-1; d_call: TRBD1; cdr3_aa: CSVVGQGPSGEQYF; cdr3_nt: TGCAGCGTCGTAGGACAGGGGCCATCGGGCGAGCAGTACTTC
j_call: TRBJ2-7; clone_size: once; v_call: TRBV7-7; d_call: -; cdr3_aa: CASSLALGSEQYF; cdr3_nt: TGTGCTAGCAGCTTAGCATTGGGGTCGGAGCAGTACTTC
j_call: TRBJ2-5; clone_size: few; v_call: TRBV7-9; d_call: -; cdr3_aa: CASSLNAQETQYF; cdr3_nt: TGTGCCAGCAGCTTAAATGCACAAGAGACCCAGTACTTC
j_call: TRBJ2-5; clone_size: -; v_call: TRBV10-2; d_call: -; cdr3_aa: CASSESTGRGYLETQYF; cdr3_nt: TGCGCCAGCAGTGAGTCGACGGGGAGGGGGTATTTGGAGACCCAGTACTTC
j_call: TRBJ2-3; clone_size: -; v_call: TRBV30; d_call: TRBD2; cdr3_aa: CAWSETSGRTDTQYF; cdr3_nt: TGTGCCTGGAGTGAGACTAGCGGGAGAACAGATACGCAGTATTTT
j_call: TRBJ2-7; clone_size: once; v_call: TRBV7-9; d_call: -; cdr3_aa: CASSLDREGTHEQYF; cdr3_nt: TGTGCCAGCAGCTTAGATAGGGAAGGGACCCACGAGCAGTACTTC
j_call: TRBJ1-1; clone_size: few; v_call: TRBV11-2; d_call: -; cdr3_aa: CASSLRSGTEAFF; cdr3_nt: TGTGCCAGCAGCTTGAGAAGTGGCACTGAAGCTTTCTTT
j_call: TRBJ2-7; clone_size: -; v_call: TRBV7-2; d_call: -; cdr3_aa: CASSPTVAASYEQYF; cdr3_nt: TGTGCCAGCAGCCCCACTGTAGCCGCTTCCTACGAGCAGTACTTC
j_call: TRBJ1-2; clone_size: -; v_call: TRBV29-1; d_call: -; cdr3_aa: CSVDRMLSGYTF; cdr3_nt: TGCAGCGTGGACCGGATGCTGAGTGGCTACACCTTC
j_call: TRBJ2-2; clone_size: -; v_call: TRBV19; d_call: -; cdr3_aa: CAGAEANTGELFF; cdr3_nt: TGTGCCGGCGCGGAGGCGAACACCGGGGAGCTGTTTTTT
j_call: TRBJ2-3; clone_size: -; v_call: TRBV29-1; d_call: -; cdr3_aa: CSVGWATFGTDTQYF; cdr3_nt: TGCAGCGTTGGATGGGCGACTTTTGGCACAGATACGCAGTATTTT
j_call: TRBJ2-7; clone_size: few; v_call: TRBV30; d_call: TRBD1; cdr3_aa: CAWVNRGASYEQYF; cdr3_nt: TGTGCCTGGGTTAACAGGGGCGCCTCCTACGAGCAGTACTTC